This passage covers 30 T cell receptor beta chains from one sample sequenced in a study of cytomegalovirus exposure and HLA in healthy donors. This table comes from immunoSEQ multiplex PCR, and its TCRdb copy is limited to in-frame clones, with some not included. This sample has 200,000 or so clones, with just over 90% found just once. Source material: PBMCs. These receptor sequences come from a woman between 18 and 29 years old in good health and CMV-seronegative.

This sequence joins TRBV29-1 and TRBJ2-1; D gene unclear. V lost 4 bases, J lost 0 bases, and 7 bases lay in between. Germline V gene sequence: CDR1 SQVTM, CDR2 ANQGSEA. The CDR3 sequence is 13 residues long. The chain's CDR3 is CSVVIGSYNEQFF. The CDR3 DNA reads as TGCAGCGTTGTAATCGGCTCCTACAATGAGCAGTTCTTC.

The rearrangement joins TRBV5-1 to TRBJ2-7; TRBD2 might be the D (6 bases). CDR1 and CDR2 (germline): SGHRS, YFSETQ. This CDR3 comprises 15 residues. Trimming took 3 bases from V and 5 from J, leaving 18 bases between them. The CDR3 sequence: CASSWGPGEGNEQYF. For the CDR3, the DNA is TGCGCCAGCAGCTGGGGACCGGGGGAAGGAAACGAGCAGTACTTC.

The chain is built from TRBV18 and TRBJ2-5; 9 nucleotides agree with TRBD1. The CDR3 contains 14 residues. With 5 bases clipped from V and 2 bases from J, the junction kept 3 bases outside the gene matches. In germline, CDR1 is KGHSH, CDR2 LQKENI. CDR3 sequence: CASSGTGKQETQYF. CDR3 DNA: TGTGCCAGCTCAGGGACAGGGAAGCAAGAGACCCAGTACTTC.

In this sample, this clone turned up once. The J gene is TRBJ2-1, the V gene TRBV7-9; D is perhaps TRBD2 (5 bases). V lost 5 bases and J 4 bases, leaving 15 bases between the germline ends. This CDR3 is 15 amino acids long. CDR1 and CDR2 from the germline V gene are SEHNR and FQNEAQ (reference sequence). The CDR3 nucleotides are TGTGCCAGCAGCCGTTTCGGAGGAGAGTACAATGAGCAGTTCTTC. Amino acid sequence: CASSRFGGEYNEQFF.

The rearrangement links TRBV7-9 to TRBJ2-7, with TRBD1 identical over 7 bases. CDR3 size: 14 residues. CDR1 and CDR2 (germline): SEHNR, FQNEAQ (reference sequence). Losses at the gene ends were 1 base for V and 3 bases for J; bases not matched to a gene: 3. CDR3 sequence: CASSLGQGDYEQYF. In DNA, the CDR3 is TGTGCCAGCAGCTTAGGGCAGGGGGACTACGAGCAGTACTTC.

The J gene is TRBJ2-7, the V gene TRBV5-1, with TRBD1 matching 8 bases. This CDR3 comprises 11 residues. Germline V gives CDR1 SGHRS, CDR2 YFSETQ. Trimming at V came to 5 bases and at J to 12 bases, leaving 7 bases not matched to a gene. The DNA for the CDR3 is TGCGCCAGCAGAATTAGGGACAGGTTGTACTTC. Amino acid sequence: CASRIRDRLYF.

The V and J genes are TRBV30 and TRBJ1-1; the D is unclear. Per the germline V gene, CDR1 is GTSNPN and CDR2 is SVGIG (reference sequence). V dropped 3 bases and J dropped 4 bases, with 12 bases sitting between them. The CDR3 spans 13 residues. CDR3 DNA sequence: TGTGCCTGGAGCCCGGTAGGCGGCACTGAAGCTTTCTTT. Protein: CAWSPVGGTEAFF.

The chain recombines TRBV5-1 with TRBJ1-1; D uncertain. CDR3 length: 15 amino acids. V was pared by 0 bases and J by 2 bases, with 11 bases between. In germline, CDR1 is SGHRS, CDR2 YFSETQ. The CDR3 protein is CASSLDWSPNTEAFF. In DNA form, the CDR3 reads TGCGCCAGCAGCTTGGATTGGAGCCCCAACACTGAAGCTTTCTTT. Full variable domain (missing parts from reference TRBV5-1 and TRBJ1-1): KAGVTQTPRYLIKTRGQQVTLSCSPISGHRSVSWYQQTPGQGLQFLFEYFSETQRNKGNFPGRFSGRQFSNSRSEMNVSTLELGDSALYLCASSLDWSPNTEAFFGQGTRLTVV.

The genes are TRBV5-8 and TRBJ1-2; D is ambiguous. The CDR3 covers 15 residues. The germline V and J ends were trimmed by 0 bases and 6 bases, with 15 bases remaining between them. Germline V gene lookup returns CDR1 SGHTS and CDR2 YDEGEE. The CDR3 nucleotides read TGTGCCAGCAGCTTGGGGCGTTTTCGGGAGCATGGCTACACCTTC. Translation: CASSLGRFREHGYTF.

The rearrangement joins TRBV30 to TRBJ2-6; D not resolved. Looked up from germline, CDR1 is GTSNPN and CDR2 is SVGIG (reference sequence). This CDR3 comprises 15 residues. Trimming shortened V by 0 bases and J by 0 bases, and 6 bases separated the two germline ends. For the CDR3, the DNA is TGTGCCTGGAGTGTATCAATCTCTGGGGCCAACGTCCTGACTTTC. Its protein product is CAWSVSISGANVLTF. Supplemented by reference TRBV30 and TRBJ2-6, the full variable domain reads SQTIHQWPATLVQPVGSPLSLECTVEGTSNPNLYWYRQAAGRGLQLLFYSVGIGQISSEVPQNLSASRPQDRQFILSSKKLLLSDSGFYLCAWSVSISGANVLTFGAGSRLTVL.

The CDR3 here is CASSLYLLAGESYEQYF. The CDR3 DNA follows: TGCGCCAGCAGCTTGTATTTACTAGCGGGAGAGTCCTACGAGCAGTACTTC. The rearrangement links TRBV5-1 to TRBJ2-7, with 11 bases lining up with TRBD2. Germline V gives CDR1 SGHRS, CDR2 YFSETQ. V dropped 1 base and J dropped 1; count of bases not matched to a gene: 7. This CDR3 region has 17 residues.

The chain employs TRBV19 and TRBJ1-1, with D hard to call. There are 14 residues in the CDR3. V gave up 1 base and J gave up 1 base, with 7 bases separating them. The germline V gene has CDR1 LNHDA and CDR2 SQIVND (reference sequence). The CDR3, as DNA: TGTGCCAGTAGTATAGTTCGGGGGAACACTGAAGCTTTCTTT. It is translated as CASSIVRGNTEAFF.

V and J are TRBV7-6 and TRBJ2-7; perhaps TRBD1 as D (6 bases). The CDR3 has 13 amino acids. Germline CDR1 and CDR2: SGHVS and FNYEAQ. Trimming pared 4 bases from V and 3 bases from J, leaving 10 bases between. The CDR3 reads CASSSPGVYEQYF. The CDR3 coding sequence is TGTGCCAGCAGCTCCCCAGGGGTCTACGAGCAGTACTTC.

The chain employs TRBV7-3 and TRBJ2-3; 8 bases are a match to TRBD2. The V gene's germline CDR1 is SGHTA and CDR2 FQGTGA. Losses at the gene ends were 5 bases for V and 4 bases for J; bases not matched to a gene: 11. The CDR3 runs to 16 residues. The CDR3 DNA reads TGTGCCAGCAGCCTCGCGGGGGCGGGAGGAGCAGATACGCAGTATTTT. Translating it yields CASSLAGAGGADTQYF. Based on the CDR3 plus reference TRBV7-3 and TRBJ2-3, the full variable domain is GAGVSQTPSNKVTEKGKYVELRCDPISGHTALYWYRQSLGQGPEFLIYFQGTGAADDSGLPNDRFFAVRPEGSVSTLKIQRTERGDSAVYLCASSLAGAGGADTQYFGPGTRLTVL.

This sequence joins TRBV6-1 and TRBJ1-6; D is unclear. This CDR3 region has 17 residues. Deletions cut 2 bases from V and 6 bases from J, with 17 bases between. CDR1 is MNHNS and CDR2 is SASEGT in the germline V gene. Written as DNA, the CDR3 is TGTGCCAGCAGTGAAATCACGGGTCCATCGGGTAATTCACCCCTCCACTTT. Its protein is CASSEITGPSGNSPLHF.

J is TRBJ1-1 and V is TRBV27; no clear D gene. This CDR3 is built from 13 residues. V lost 5 bases and J lost 8, with 15 bases in between. The germline CDR1 and CDR2 sequences are MNHEY and SMNVEV (reference sequence). CDR3 sequence reads: CASSPRTRQEAFF. Here the CDR3 DNA reads TGTGCCAGCAGTCCGAGAACGCGGCAGGAAGCTTTCTTT.

This chain connects TRBV7-2 to TRBJ1-2, with D maybe TRBD1 (5 bases). Germline V lookup: CDR1 SGHTA, CDR2 FQGNSA. There are 12 residues in the CDR3. Trimming shortened V by 3 bases and J by 5 bases, and 7 bases separated the two germline ends. In DNA, the CDR3 is TGTGCCAGCAGCTTCGACAGATATGGCTACACCTTC. It is translated as CASSFDRYGYTF.

The chain employs TRBV7-8 and TRBJ2-2; 7 nucleotides line up with TRBD2. CDR1 and CDR2 from the germline V gene are SGHVS and FQNEAQ. Germline trimming cut 0 bases from V and 4 bases from J; bases unmatched to any gene: 2. This CDR3 has 15 amino acids. The DNA for the CDR3 is TGTGCCAGCAGCTTAGCAGGCGGGAGCACCGGGGAGCTGTTTTTT. The encoded protein is CASSLAGGSTGELFF.

This chain links TRBV7-9 with TRBJ2-1; TRBD2 aligns across 8 bases. V dropped 5 bases and J dropped 3; count of bases not matched to a gene: 12. Looked up from germline, CDR1 is SEHNR and CDR2 is FQNEAQ (reference sequence). The CDR3 runs 17 residues. The CDR3 DNA reads as TGTGCCAGCAGCCCCATCGTCACGGGAGGGCTCTACAATGAGCAGTTCTTC. Translation: CASSPIVTGGLYNEQFF.

This clone was recorded once. This chain links TRBV2 with TRBJ2-5, with a tentative D call TRBD2 (6 bases). Germline assignment: CDR1 SNHLY and CDR2 FYNNEI. Trimming left V 4 bases short and J 3 bases short, with 18 bases between. The CDR3 spans 16 residues. The CDR3 protein is CASSVVAAMAKETQYF. The CDR3 coding sequence is TGTGCCAGCAGTGTGGTAGCGGCCATGGCGAAAGAGACCCAGTACTTC.

The V call is TRBV20-1, the J call TRBJ1-1; D is ambiguous. The CDR3 has 11 residues. Germline V gene sequence: CDR1 DFQATT, CDR2 SNEGSKA (reference sequence). V lost 5 bases to trimming and J lost 5 bases, with 9 bases between them. For the CDR3, the DNA is TGCAGTGCTCGAGCGGGAACTGAAGCTTTCTTT. Translation: CSARAGTEAFF.

The chain carries TRBV11-2 and TRBJ1-2; 8 bases align to TRBD1. The CDR3 consists of 15 residues. J was trimmed by 8 bases and V by 2 bases; bases with no gene match: 10. Per the germline V gene, CDR1 is SGHAT and CDR2 is FQNNGV. The CDR3 DNA reads TGTGCCAGCAGCTTATCTGCACAGGGGGGCGAAGGCTACACCTTC. Translating it yields CASSLSAQGGEGYTF.

The CDR3 reads CASSLHSNQPQHF. DNA of the CDR3: TGTGCCAGCAGCTTGCATAGCAATCAGCCCCAGCATTTT. The chain combines TRBV5-6 with TRBJ1-5, with D uncertain. V was shortened by 1 base and J by 0 bases, with 2 bases between the two germline ends. This CDR3 region has 13 residues. CDR1 and CDR2 from the germline V gene are SGHDT and YYEEEE.

This clone has more than one count but fewer than ten. This chain joins TRBV28 and TRBJ2-7; D not resolved. The CDR3 has 13 amino acids. Trimming took off 6 bases at V and 1 base at J, with 10 bases between the two ends. Germline CDR1 and CDR2: MDHEN and SYDVKM. CDR3 amino acids: CASRGSESYEQYF. Here the CDR3 DNA reads TGTGCCAGCAGGGGCAGTGAATCCTACGAGCAGTACTTC. Together with reference TRBV28 and TRBJ2-7, the CDR3 gives the full variable domain: DVKVTQSSRYLVKRTGEKVFLECVQDMDHENMFWYRQDPGLGLRLIYFSYDVKMKEKGDIPEGYSVSREKKERFSLILESASTNQTSMYLCASRGSESYEQYFGPGTRLTVT.

The chain joins TRBV6-5 to TRBJ2-1, with 12 bases that match TRBD1. The CDR3 has 13 residues. Germline V gene lookup returns CDR1 MNHEY and CDR2 SVGAGI. J was trimmed by 8 bases and V by 6 bases; bases with no gene match: 2. CDR3 in DNA: TGTGCCAGCAGAGGGACAGGGGGCGATGAGCAGTTCTTC. Its translation is CASRGTGGDEQFF.

This rearrangement joins TRBV27 to TRBJ1-1; TRBD1 is a possible D gene (5 bases). CDR1 and CDR2 (germline): MNHEY, SMNVEV (reference sequence). There are 14 residues in the CDR3. The ends were cut back, 4 bases at V and 0 bases at J, with 9 bases in the middle. The CDR3 spells CASSSGHLNTEAFF. The CDR3 DNA is TGTGCCAGCAGTTCTGGACACCTGAACACTGAAGCTTTCTTT.

The chain couples TRBV7-9 to TRBJ1-1; 8 nucleotides line up with TRBD1. J gave up 5 bases and V 0 bases, and 2 bases lay outside the gene matches. Germline values: CDR1 SEHNR, CDR2 FQNEAQ (reference sequence). There are 14 residues in the CDR3. The CDR3 protein is CASSLARGQTEAFF. The CDR3 nucleotides read TGTGCCAGCAGCTTAGCCAGGGGGCAAACTGAAGCTTTCTTT.

V and J are TRBV27 and TRBJ2-7, with a tentative D call TRBD2 (5 bases). The CDR3 totals 16 residues. Trimming took 5 bases from V and 7 from J, leaving 24 bases between them. Germline-derived CDR1 and CDR2 are MNHEY and SMNVEV (reference sequence). In DNA form, the CDR3 reads TGTGCCAGCAGTGAGGGCGCCCTGAGAGGGCAAGGAGAGCAGTACTTC. Protein sequence: CASSEGALRGQGEQYF.

The chain combines TRBV29-1 with TRBJ2-1; 12 bases agree with TRBD2. The V gene end was trimmed by 3 bases and the J gene end by 9 bases; junction bases not matched to a gene: 18. Germline-derived CDR1 and CDR2 are SQVTM and ANQGSEA. This CDR3 has 18 residues. The CDR3 is CSVDHSRLAGEVGGEQFF. CDR3 DNA sequence: TGCAGCGTTGATCACTCGCGACTAGCGGGAGAGGTAGGGGGTGAGCAGTTCTTC.

The rearrangement uses TRBV6-7 and TRBJ2-3, with D unclear. TRBV6-7 is given ORF status, its function remaining uncertain. CDR3 length: 14 residues. The V gene lost 0 bases and the J gene lost 4 bases, with 8 bases spanning the gap. CDR3: CASSYSDQADTQYF. CDR3 coding DNA: TGTGCCAGCAGTTACTCGGATCAGGCAGATACGCAGTATTTT.